The clone carrying this TCR beta chain was detected many times. This specimen belongs to a study of identical twins. V lost 4 bases to trimming and J lost 7 bases; unmatched junction nucleotides: 5. CDR1 is DFQATT, CDR2 SNEGSKA, per germline (reference sequence). The CDR3 extends over 12 amino acids. TCRdb re-analysed the 5' RACE reads in MiXCR, keeping a single row per CDR3 protein. This table holds 150,000 or so distinct CDR3 sequences, 3% to 4.5% found once. The TCR originated in a man between 18 and 29 years old in good health. Sequenced: memory T cells sorted from blood. The rearrangement uses TRBV20-1 and TRBJ1-1, with 8 bases that match TRBD1. The DNA of the CDR3 is TGCAGTGCTACCCAGGGGGCACTTGAAGCTTTCTTT. Translated, it gives CSATQGALEAFF.